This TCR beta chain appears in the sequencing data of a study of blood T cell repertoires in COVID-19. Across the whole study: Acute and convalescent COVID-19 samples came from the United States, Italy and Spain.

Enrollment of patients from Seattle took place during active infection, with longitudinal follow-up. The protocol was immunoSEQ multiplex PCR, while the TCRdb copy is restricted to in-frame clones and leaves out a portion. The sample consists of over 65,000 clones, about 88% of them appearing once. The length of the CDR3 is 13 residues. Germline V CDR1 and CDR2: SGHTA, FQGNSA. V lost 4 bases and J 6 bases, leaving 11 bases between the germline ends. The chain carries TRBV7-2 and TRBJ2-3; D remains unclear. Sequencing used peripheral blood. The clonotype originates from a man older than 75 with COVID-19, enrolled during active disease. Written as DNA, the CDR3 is TGTGCCAGCAGCTCCTCTTACGGGGATACGCAGTATTTT. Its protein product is CASSSSYGDTQYF.